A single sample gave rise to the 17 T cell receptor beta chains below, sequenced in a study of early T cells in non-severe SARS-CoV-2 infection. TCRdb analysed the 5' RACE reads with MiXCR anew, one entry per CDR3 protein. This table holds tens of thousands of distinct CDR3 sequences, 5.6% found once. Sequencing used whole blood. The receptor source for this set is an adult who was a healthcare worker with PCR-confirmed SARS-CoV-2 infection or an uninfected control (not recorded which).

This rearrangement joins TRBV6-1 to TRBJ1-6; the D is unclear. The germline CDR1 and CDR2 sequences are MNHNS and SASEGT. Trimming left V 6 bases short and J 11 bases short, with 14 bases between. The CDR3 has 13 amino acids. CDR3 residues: CASSLVGFTPLHF. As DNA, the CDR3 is TGTGCCAGCAGCCTGGTGGGCTTCACACCCCTCCACTTT.

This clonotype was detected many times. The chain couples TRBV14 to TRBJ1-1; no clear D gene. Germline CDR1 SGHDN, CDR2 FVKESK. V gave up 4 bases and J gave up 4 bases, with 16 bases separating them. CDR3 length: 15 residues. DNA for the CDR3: TGTGCCAGCAGCCCCCTCGTGGGTGTAGGCACTGAAGCTTTCTTT. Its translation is CASSPLVGVGTEAFF.

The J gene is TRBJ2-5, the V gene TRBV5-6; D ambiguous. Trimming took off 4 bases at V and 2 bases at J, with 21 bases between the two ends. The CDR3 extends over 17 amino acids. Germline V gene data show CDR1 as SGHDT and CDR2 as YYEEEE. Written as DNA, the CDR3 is TGTGCCAGCAGCCAAACCCCTCTCGGCAGGTCGCAAGAGACCCAGTACTTC. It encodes CASSQTPLGRSQETQYF.

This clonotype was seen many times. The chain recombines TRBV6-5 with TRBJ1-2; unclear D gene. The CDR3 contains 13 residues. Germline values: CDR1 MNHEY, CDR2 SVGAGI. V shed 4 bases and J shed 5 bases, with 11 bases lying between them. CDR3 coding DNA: TGTGCCAGCAGTTTCCCGGGGTCTTATGGCTACACCTTC. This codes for CASSFPGSYGYTF.

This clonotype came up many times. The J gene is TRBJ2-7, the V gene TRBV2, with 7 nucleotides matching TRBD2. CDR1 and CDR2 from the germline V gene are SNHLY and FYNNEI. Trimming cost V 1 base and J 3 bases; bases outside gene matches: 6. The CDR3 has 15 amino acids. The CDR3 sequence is CASSEGGSGIYEQYF. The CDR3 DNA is TGTGCCAGCAGTGAAGGGGGCAGCGGGATCTACGAGCAGTACTTC.

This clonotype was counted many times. The CDR3 loop is CATEQGNLGSPLHF. The CDR3 nucleotides read TGTGCCACCGAACAGGGGAATCTCGGTTCACCCCTCCACTTT. The V and J genes are TRBV24-1 and TRBJ1-6; 7 bases agree with TRBD1. Germline V lookup: CDR1 KGHDR, CDR2 SFDVKD. V shed 9 bases, J shed 9 bases, and the junction held 10 bases outside the gene matches. The CDR3 is 14 residues long.

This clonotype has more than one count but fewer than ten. CDR3 in DNA: TGTGCCAGCAGCTTAGCGCAAGAACTAGCGGGAGGGAAGGAGACCCAGTACTTC. Protein product: CASSLAQELAGGKETQYF. The chain employs TRBV11-1 and TRBJ2-5; 13 nucleotides align to TRBD2. V was clipped by 0 bases and J by 5 bases; unmatched bases: 9. The CDR3 runs 18 residues. Germline values: CDR1 SGHAT, CDR2 FQDESV (reference sequence).

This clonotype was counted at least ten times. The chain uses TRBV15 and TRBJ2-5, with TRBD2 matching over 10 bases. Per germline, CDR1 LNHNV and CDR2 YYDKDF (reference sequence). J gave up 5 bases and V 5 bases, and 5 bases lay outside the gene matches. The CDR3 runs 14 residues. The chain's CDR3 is CATSPGLAMETQYF. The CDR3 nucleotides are TGTGCCACCAGCCCGGGACTAGCGATGGAGACCCAGTACTTC.

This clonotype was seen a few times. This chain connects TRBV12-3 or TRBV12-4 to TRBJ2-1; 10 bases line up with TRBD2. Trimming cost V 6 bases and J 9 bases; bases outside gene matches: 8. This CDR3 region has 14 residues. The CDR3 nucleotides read TGTGCCAGCAGCAAACTAGCGGGGAGTGGTGAGCAGTTCTTC. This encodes CASSKLAGSGEQFF.

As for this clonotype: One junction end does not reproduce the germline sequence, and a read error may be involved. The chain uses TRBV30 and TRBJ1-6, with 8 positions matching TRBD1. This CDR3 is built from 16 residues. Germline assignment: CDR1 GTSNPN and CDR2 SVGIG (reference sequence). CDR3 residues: CAWSTAGTGGNSPIHF. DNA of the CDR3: TGTGCCTGGAGTACCGCCGGGACAGGAGGTAATTCACCCATCCACTTT.

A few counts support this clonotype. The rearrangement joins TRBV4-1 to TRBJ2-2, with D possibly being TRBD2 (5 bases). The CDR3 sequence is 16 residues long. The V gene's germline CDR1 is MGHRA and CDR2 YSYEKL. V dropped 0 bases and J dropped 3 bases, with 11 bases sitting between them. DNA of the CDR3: TGCGCCAGCAGCCAAGATGAGACTACCTACACCGGGGAGCTGTTTTTT. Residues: CASSQDETTYTGELFF.

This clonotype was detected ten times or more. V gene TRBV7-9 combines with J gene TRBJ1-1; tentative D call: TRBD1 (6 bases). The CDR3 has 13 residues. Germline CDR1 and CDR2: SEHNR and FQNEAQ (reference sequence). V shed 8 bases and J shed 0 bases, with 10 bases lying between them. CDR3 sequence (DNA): TGTGCCAGCCCCGGACAGCTGAACACTGAAGCTTTCTTT. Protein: CASPGQLNTEAFF.

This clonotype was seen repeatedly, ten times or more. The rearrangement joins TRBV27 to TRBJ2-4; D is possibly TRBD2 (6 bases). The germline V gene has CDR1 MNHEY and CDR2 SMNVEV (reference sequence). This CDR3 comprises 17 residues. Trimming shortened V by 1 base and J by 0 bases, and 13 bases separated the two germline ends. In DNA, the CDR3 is TGTGCCAGCAGTTTATTCTTCCGGGGGAAAGCCAAAAACATTCAGTACTTC. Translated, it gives CASSLFFRGKAKNIQYF.

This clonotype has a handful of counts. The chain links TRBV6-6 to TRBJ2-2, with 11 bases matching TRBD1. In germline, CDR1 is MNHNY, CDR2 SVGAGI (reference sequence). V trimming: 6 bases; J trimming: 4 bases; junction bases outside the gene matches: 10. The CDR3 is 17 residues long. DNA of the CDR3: TGTGCCAGCAGCCGTCAACCGGGACAGGGGGGCACCGGGGAGCTGTTTTTT. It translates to CASSRQPGQGGTGELFF.

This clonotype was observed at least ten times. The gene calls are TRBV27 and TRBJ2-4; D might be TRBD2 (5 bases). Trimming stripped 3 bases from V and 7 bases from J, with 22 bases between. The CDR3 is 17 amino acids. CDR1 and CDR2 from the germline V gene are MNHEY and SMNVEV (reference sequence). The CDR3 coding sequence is TGTGCCAGCAGTTTCCCCCTCTGGCGGGTCAAAAGGAACATTCAGTACTTC. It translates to CASSFPLWRVKRNIQYF.

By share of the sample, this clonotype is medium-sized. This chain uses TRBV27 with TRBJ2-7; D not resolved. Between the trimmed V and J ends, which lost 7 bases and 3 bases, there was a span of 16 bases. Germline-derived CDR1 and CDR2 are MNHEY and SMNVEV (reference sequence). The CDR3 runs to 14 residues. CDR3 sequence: CASMRHGPGYEQYF. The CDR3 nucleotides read TGTGCCAGCATGCGACATGGGCCGGGCTACGAGCAGTACTTC.

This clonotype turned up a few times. In DNA, the CDR3 is TGTGCCATCATGGCGCTGAATGAAAAACTGTTTTTT. This gives the protein CAIMALNEKLFF. V gene TRBV10-3 combines with J gene TRBJ1-4; no reliable D call. Trimming cost V 7 bases and J 5 bases, with 8 bases left between them. Germline V gene data show CDR1 as ENHRY and CDR2 as SYGVKD. CDR3 size: 12 residues.